These 30 T cell receptor beta chains originate from one sample sequenced in a study of beta chain features in type 1 diabetes (dated by TCRdb to the late 2010s). Library preparation was by the immunoSEQ multiplex PCR assay. The High Capacity cDNA Reverse Transcription Kit was used to reverse transcribe all of the isolated RNA, meaning that expressed TCRB transcripts were what got sequenced. TCRdb stores this immuneACCESS table with in-frame sequences only. Part of the clones is absent; in the studies checked, under half of the shortfall reflects unresolved V genes, and no reason is known for the rest. Here the sample has 620,000 or so clones; 15% to 18% occur a single time. The ten largest make up about 0.097% of the sample. Sequenced input: naive CD4+ T cells from blood. Taken with the paper, the label for cell subset or site translates to: true naive CD4+ T cells. The receptors come from a man younger than 35 in good health.

This clone was counted a few times. V is TRBV27 and J is TRBJ2-7; 8 bases map to TRBD2. V was pared by 2 bases and J by 5 bases, with 11 bases of the junction left unmatched. The CDR3 length is 16 residues. Germline values: CDR1 MNHEY, CDR2 SMNVEV (reference sequence). The CDR3 loop is CASSLPGTRGLDEQYF. The CDR3 DNA sequence: TGTGCCAGCAGTTTACCCGGGACTAGAGGCTTGGACGAGCAGTACTTC.

This clone was counted only a few times. V gene TRBV13 combines with J gene TRBJ1-6, with D possibly matching TRBD1 (5 bases). Germline assignment: CDR1 PRHDT and CDR2 FYEKMQ (reference sequence). Trimming took 0 bases from V and 4 from J, leaving 10 bases between them. The CDR3 length is 16 residues. The CDR3 here is CASSLGGALYNSPLHF. CDR3 DNA sequence: TGTGCCAGCAGCTTAGGAGGGGCTTTGTATAATTCACCCCTCCACTTT.

V is TRBV14 and J is TRBJ1-5, with D uncertain. Trimming left V 1 base short and J 7 bases short, with 8 bases between. CDR3 length equals 13 residues. Germline CDR1 and CDR2: SGHDN and FVKESK. The CDR3 bases are TGTGCCAGCAGCCAAGCTCTCGCCCAGCCCCAGCATTTT. Translation: CASSQALAQPQHF.

A few counts support this clone. The chain carries TRBV5-1 and TRBJ1-1; D might be TRBD1 (5 bases). The CDR3 length is 15 residues. Trimming removed 0 bases at V and 4 bases at J, with 13 bases between. Germline V gene sequence: CDR1 SGHRS, CDR2 YFSETQ. The CDR3 loop reads CASSLVFRVGTEAFF. The CDR3 DNA reads TGCGCCAGCAGCTTGGTCTTCAGGGTTGGCACTGAAGCTTTCTTT. The whole variable domain, filled in from reference TRBV5-1 and TRBJ1-1, reads KAGVTQTPRYLIKTRGQQVTLSCSPISGHRSVSWYQQTPGQGLQFLFEYFSETQRNKGNFPGRFSGRQFSNSRSEMNVSTLELGDSALYLCASSLVFRVGTEAFFGQGTRLTVV.

Only a few counts were recorded for this clone. The V call is TRBV6-5, the J call TRBJ1-1; D is uncertain. The V gene's germline CDR1 is MNHEY and CDR2 SVGAGI. The ends were cut back, 0 bases at V and 6 bases at J, with 11 bases in the middle. This CDR3 comprises 14 residues. The CDR3 DNA follows: TGTGCCAGCAGTTACTCCCCTTGGGGTCCTGAAGCTTTCTTT. It codes for CASSYSPWGPEAFF.

V and J are TRBV16 and TRBJ1-3; 9 nucleotides match TRBD1. The V segment lost 3 bases and the J segment 4 bases; nucleotides outside the gene matches: 7. Germline CDR1 is KGHSY and CDR2 is FQNENV. The CDR3 loop spans 16 amino acids. The CDR3, as DNA: TGTGCCAGCAGCCAGATACAGGGGGCGCGCGGAAACACCATATATTTT. Translation: CASSQIQGARGNTIYF.

The chain combines TRBV4-1 with TRBJ1-5; a possible D gene is TRBD1 (6 bases). V lost 0 bases to trimming and J lost 2 bases, with 14 bases between them. The CDR3 sequence is 17 residues long. The V gene's germline CDR1 is MGHRA and CDR2 YSYEKL. CDR3 DNA sequence: TGCGCCAGCAGCCAAGACAACAGGGTGAAAGGCAATCAGCCCCAGCATTTT. It yields the protein CASSQDNRVKGNQPQHF.

The rearrangement uses TRBV7-3 and TRBJ2-3; 11 bases agree with TRBD2. This CDR3 is built from 15 residues. V lost 5 bases, J lost 3 bases, and 4 bases stayed unmatched. Germline V CDR1 and CDR2: SGHTA, FQGTGA. The CDR3 DNA is TGTGCCAGCAGCACTAGCGGGAGTGGGACAGATACGCAGTATTTT. Its translation: CASSTSGSGTDTQYF.

The gene calls are TRBV7-9 and TRBJ1-2, with 10 bases that match TRBD1. The CDR3 length is 17 residues. Germline V gene data show CDR1 as SEHNR and CDR2 as FQNEAQ (reference sequence). After removal of 4 bases from V and 7 bases from J, the junction contained 15 bases not matched to a gene. CDR3 bases: TGTGCCAGCAGCTCGTTAGCGAGACAGGGGGCAAAGGGTGGCTACACCTTC. Residues: CASSSLARQGAKGGYTF.

This clone was recorded many times. The same CDR3 also results from other DNA sequences found in this sample. The chain joins TRBV18 to TRBJ1-6; TRBD1 might be the D (6 bases). Germline V gives CDR1 KGHSH, CDR2 LQKENI. Trimming took 3 bases from V and 8 from J, leaving 14 bases between them. The CDR3 covers 15 residues. The CDR3 sequence: CASSPSAGVYSPLHF. The CDR3 bases are TGTGCCAGCTCACCCAGCGCAGGGGTATATTCACCCCTCCACTTT.

The chain couples TRBV21-1 to TRBJ1-2. TRBV21-1 is deemed a pseudogene. The length of the CDR3 is 14 residues. CDR3 coding DNA: TGTGCCAGCAGCAAACCCGGGGCGGTGTATGGCTACACCTTC. Encoded protein: CASSKPGAVYGYTF.

In its sample, this clone was seen a few times. V and J are TRBV15 and TRBJ1-5; perhaps TRBD1 as D (6 bases). This CDR3 region has 16 residues. V was cut by 3 bases and J by 1 base, with 13 bases left in between. Looked up from germline, CDR1 is LNHNV and CDR2 is YYDKDF (reference sequence). The CDR3 nucleotides read TGTGCCACCAGCAGGACAGGCCAGTCGAGCAATCAGCCCCAGCATTTT. This gives the protein CATSRTGQSSNQPQHF.

This clone has more than one count but fewer than ten. The genes are TRBV10-3 and TRBJ2-7; the D is unclear. Germline V gene data show CDR1 as ENHRY and CDR2 as SYGVKD. The V gene lost 4 bases and the J gene lost 4 bases, with 14 bases spanning the gap. This CDR3 has 14 amino acids. The CDR3 sequence is CAISGIGFSYEQYF. In DNA, the CDR3 is TGTGCCATCAGTGGAATTGGGTTTTCTTACGAGCAGTACTTC.

The J gene is TRBJ2-1, the V gene TRBV4-1, with D hard to call. Germline assignment: CDR1 MGHRA and CDR2 YSYEKL. The CDR3 consists of 17 residues. V shed 0 bases and J shed 0 bases, with 12 bases lying between them. The CDR3 DNA sequence: TGCGCCAGCAGCCAAGAAGGTGGTATTGGCTCCTACAATGAGCAGTTCTTC. It codes for CASSQEGGIGSYNEQFF.

The rearrangement links TRBV2 to TRBJ2-2, with a possible D match to TRBD2 (6 bases). Germline V gene data show CDR1 as SNHLY and CDR2 as FYNNEI. The V gene lost 6 bases and the J gene lost 7 bases, with 12 bases spanning the gap. The CDR3 spans 13 residues. The CDR3 coding sequence is TGTGCCAGCAGGATAAGGGGAGGCGGGGAGCTGTTTTTT. Translated, it gives CASRIRGGGELFF.

This clone was counted only a few times. The chain couples TRBV5-4 to TRBJ2-5, with TRBD2 identical over 13 bases. The CDR3 sequence is 18 residues long. Trimming cost V 3 bases and J 5 bases; bases outside gene matches: 13. Germline V gene lookup returns CDR1 SGHNT and CDR2 YYREEE (reference sequence). CDR3 nucleotides: TGTGCCAGCAGCTCCCTTCCGGGACTAGCGGGAATTGGGGAGACCCAGTACTTC. It encodes CASSSLPGLAGIGETQYF.

The genes are TRBV20-1 and TRBJ2-1; D not resolved. V was clipped by 2 bases and J by 7 bases, with 6 bases between them. Germline assignment: CDR1 DFQATT and CDR2 SNEGSKA (reference sequence). CDR3 length: 11 residues. CDR3 amino acids: CSARPVNEQFF. The DNA for the CDR3 is TGCAGTGCTAGACCCGTAAATGAGCAGTTCTTC.

This clone has a handful of counts. The chain combines TRBV27 with TRBJ1-5; D is possibly TRBD1 (5 bases). The CDR3 runs to 15 residues. Looked up from germline, CDR1 is MNHEY and CDR2 is SMNVEV (reference sequence). With 4 bases removed from V and 6 bases from J, the gap between germline ends came to 16 bases. In nucleotides, the CDR3 is TGTGCCAGCAGTTCTGCGGGGCGGTGGTTTCAGCCCCAGCATTTT. Translated, it gives CASSSAGRWFQPQHF.

The chain links TRBV29-1 to TRBJ1-2; a weak D match, TRBD1 (5 bases). Trimming removed 4 bases at V and 3 bases at J, with 9 bases between. The length of the CDR3 is 12 residues. Germline CDR1 and CDR2: SQVTM and ANQGSEA. The CDR3 DNA sequence: TGCAGCGTTGCAGAGGGGCACTATGGCTACACCTTC. This gives the protein CSVAEGHYGYTF.

This chain links TRBV7-8 with TRBJ2-7; D call uncertain. This CDR3 has 13 residues. V shed 5 bases and J shed 3 bases, with 11 bases lying between them. In germline, CDR1 is SGHVS, CDR2 FQNEAQ. The CDR3 DNA follows: TGTGCCAGCAGCCTCCGACGGAACTACGAGCAGTACTTC. As protein: CASSLRRNYEQYF.

This clone was counted a few times. This chain links TRBV7-3 with TRBJ2-3; TRBD2 agrees at 16 bases. The CDR3 totals 19 residues. Germline V lookup: CDR1 SGHTA, CDR2 FQGTGA. V was pared by 9 bases and J by 3 bases, with 15 bases of the junction left unmatched. The DNA for the CDR3 is TGTGCCAGTGCCTCGTACGGGACTAGCGGGAGGGCCGGGACAGATACGCAGTATTTT. Translation gives CASASYGTSGRAGTDTQYF.

There are a few counts of this clone. This chain connects TRBV5-5 to TRBJ2-7; no definite D call. Germline V gene data show CDR1 as SGHKS and CDR2 as YYEKEE (reference sequence). CDR3 length equals 15 residues. Trimming took 2 bases from V and 2 from J, leaving 14 bases between them. CDR3 sequence: CASSLGPLTTYEQYF. CDR3 DNA sequence: TGTGCCAGCAGCTTAGGGCCATTGACCACCTACGAGCAGTACTTC.

The V gene is TRBV18, the J gene TRBJ2-3; 7 nucleotides agree with TRBD2. Germline V gives CDR1 KGHSH, CDR2 LQKENI. The CDR3 consists of 12 residues. J lost 4 bases, V lost 10 bases, and 5 bases had no gene match. The CDR3 loop is CATGAGSDTQYF. CDR3 coding DNA: TGTGCCACCGGAGCGGGGTCAGATACGCAGTATTTT.

This clone was picked up a small number of times. Other DNA sequences within the sample encode an identical CDR3. This chain links TRBV6-5 with TRBJ2-7; D not resolved. The ends were cut back, 2 bases at V and 5 bases at J, with 4 bases in the middle. From germline, CDR1 is MNHEY and CDR2 SVGAGI. There are 11 residues in the CDR3. CDR3 coding DNA: TGTGCCAGCAGTTACCTTAACGAGCAGTACTTC. Its protein is CASSYLNEQYF.

The rearrangement joins TRBV5-4 to TRBJ2-1; 12 positions match TRBD2. The CDR3 runs to 17 residues. J gave up 8 bases and V 4 bases, and 13 bases lay outside the gene matches. Looked up from germline, CDR1 is SGHNT and CDR2 is YYREEE (reference sequence). The CDR3: CASSPTSGGNLRDEQFF. Here the CDR3 DNA reads TGTGCCAGCAGCCCTACTAGCGGGGGGAACCTTAGGGATGAGCAGTTCTTC.

V usage is TRBV7-9 and J usage is TRBJ2-7; 8 bases fit TRBD1. J lost 6 bases, V lost 4 bases, and 2 bases had no gene match. The CDR3 consists of 12 residues. The germline V gene encodes CDR1 SEHNR and CDR2 FQNEAQ (reference sequence). The CDR3 DNA reads TGTGCCAGCAGCTGGACAGGGAGCGAGCAGTACTTC. This translates into CASSWTGSEQYF.

This chain uses TRBV7-2 with TRBJ2-1; possible D gene TRBD2, 5 bases. V was pared by 3 bases and J by 1 base, with 7 bases between. Germline values: CDR1 SGHTA, CDR2 FQGNSA. The CDR3 consists of 14 residues. CDR3 protein: CASSFAGSYNEQFF. CDR3 coding DNA: TGTGCCAGCAGCTTTGCGGGTTCCTACAATGAGCAGTTCTTC.

The chain uses TRBV30 and TRBJ2-7; 9 nucleotides align to TRBD2. V shed 0 bases, J shed 2 bases, and the junction held 11 bases outside the gene matches. The V gene's germline CDR1 is GTSNPN and CDR2 SVGIG (reference sequence). The CDR3 has 17 residues. The CDR3 loop is CAWSVRRISGGPYEQYF. For the CDR3, the DNA is TGTGCCTGGAGTGTACGAAGGATTAGCGGGGGTCCCTACGAGCAGTACTTC. Using reference TRBV30 and TRBJ2-7 for the parts outside the CDR3, the full variable domain is SQTIHQWPATLVQPVGSPLSLECTVEGTSNPNLYWYRQAAGRGLQLLFYSVGIGQISSEVPQNLSASRPQDRQFILSSKKLLLSDSGFYLCAWSVRRISGGPYEQYFGPGTRLTVT.

This clone was observed many times. The chain joins TRBV28 to TRBJ2-6, with TRBD1 as a possible D gene (6 bases). There are 15 residues in the CDR3. V was trimmed by 6 bases and J by 0 bases, leaving 9 bases between them. Germline CDR1 MDHEN, CDR2 SYDVKM. This chain's CDR3 is CASSRGGSGANVLTF. The DNA of the CDR3 is TGTGCCAGCAGCCGAGGGGGCTCTGGGGCCAACGTCCTGACTTTC.

This CDR3 reads CASSFPARAEAFF. The CDR3, as DNA: TGTGCCAGCAGTTTTCCAGCGAGAGCTGAAGCTTTCTTT. This sequence joins TRBV28 and TRBJ1-1; D not certain. The CDR3 is 13 residues long. V dropped 3 bases and J dropped 6 bases, with 11 bases sitting between them. The germline CDR1 and CDR2 sequences are MDHEN and SYDVKM.